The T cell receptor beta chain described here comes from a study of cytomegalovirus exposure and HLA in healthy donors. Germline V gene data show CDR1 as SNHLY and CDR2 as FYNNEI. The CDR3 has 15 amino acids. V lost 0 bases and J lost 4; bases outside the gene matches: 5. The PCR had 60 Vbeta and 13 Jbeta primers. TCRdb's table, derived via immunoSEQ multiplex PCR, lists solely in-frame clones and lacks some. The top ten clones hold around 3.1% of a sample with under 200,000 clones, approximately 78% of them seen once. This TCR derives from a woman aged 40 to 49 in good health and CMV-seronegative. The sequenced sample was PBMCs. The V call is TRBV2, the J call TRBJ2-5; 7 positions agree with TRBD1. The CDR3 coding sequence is TGTGCCAGCAGTGAAGCCCCGACAGGGTTAGAGACCCAGTACTTC. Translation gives CASSEAPTGLETQYF.